The sequence of this TCR beta chain was determined in a study of blood T cell repertoires in COVID-19. V lost 11 bases and J lost 4; bases outside the gene matches: 9. Per the germline V gene, CDR1 is SEHNR and CDR2 is FQNEAQ (reference sequence). The CDR3 length is 13 residues. The method was immunoSEQ multiplex PCR; TCRdb's version includes in-frame clones alone and lacks a portion of them. This table holds over 100,000 clones, around 84% found once. The source is a man between 60 and 75 years old with acute or convalescent COVID-19. The source material was peripheral blood. The V call is TRBV7-9, the J call TRBJ1-1, with 8 bases fitting TRBD1. For the CDR3, the DNA is TGTGCCGGATCGACAGGGGTGGGCACTGAAGCTTTCTTT. Protein sequence: CAGSTGVGTEAFF.